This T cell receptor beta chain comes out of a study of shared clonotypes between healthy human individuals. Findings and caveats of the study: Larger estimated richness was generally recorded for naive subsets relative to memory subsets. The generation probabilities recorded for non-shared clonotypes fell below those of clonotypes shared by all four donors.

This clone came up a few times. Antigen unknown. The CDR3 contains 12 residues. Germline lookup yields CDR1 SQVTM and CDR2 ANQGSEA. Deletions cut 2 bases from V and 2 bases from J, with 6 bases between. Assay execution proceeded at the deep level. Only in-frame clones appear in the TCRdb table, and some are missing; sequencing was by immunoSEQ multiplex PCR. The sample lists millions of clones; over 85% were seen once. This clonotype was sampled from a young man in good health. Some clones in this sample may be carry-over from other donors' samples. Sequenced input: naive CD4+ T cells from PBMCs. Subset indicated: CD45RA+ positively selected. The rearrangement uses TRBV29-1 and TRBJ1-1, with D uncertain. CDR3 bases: TGCAGCGTTGAAAAGGCTAACACTGAAGCTTTCTTT. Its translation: CSVEKANTEAFF.